Only a few counts were recorded for the clone carrying this T cell receptor (beta chain). TCRdb redid the calling of the RT-PCR reads with MiXCR, one entry per CDR3 protein. The table includes 430,000 or so distinct CDR3 sequences, roughly 9.8% detected once. This entry belongs to a study of response to subunit inactivated influenza vaccine. Germline V CDR1 and CDR2: DFQATT, SNEGSKA (reference sequence). The CDR3 extends over 13 amino acids. With 1 base removed from V and 5 bases from J, the gap between germline ends came to 11 bases. The chain links TRBV20-1 to TRBJ2-5; D not resolved. This sequence was found in a man aged 50-59 years who received an inactivated influenza vaccine. The sample in question was PBMCs from blood, obtained about 6 weeks after vaccination. The CDR3 DNA reads TGCAGTGCTAGAGTTCCGTACGCGGAGACCCAGTACTTC. Protein: CSARVPYAETQYF.